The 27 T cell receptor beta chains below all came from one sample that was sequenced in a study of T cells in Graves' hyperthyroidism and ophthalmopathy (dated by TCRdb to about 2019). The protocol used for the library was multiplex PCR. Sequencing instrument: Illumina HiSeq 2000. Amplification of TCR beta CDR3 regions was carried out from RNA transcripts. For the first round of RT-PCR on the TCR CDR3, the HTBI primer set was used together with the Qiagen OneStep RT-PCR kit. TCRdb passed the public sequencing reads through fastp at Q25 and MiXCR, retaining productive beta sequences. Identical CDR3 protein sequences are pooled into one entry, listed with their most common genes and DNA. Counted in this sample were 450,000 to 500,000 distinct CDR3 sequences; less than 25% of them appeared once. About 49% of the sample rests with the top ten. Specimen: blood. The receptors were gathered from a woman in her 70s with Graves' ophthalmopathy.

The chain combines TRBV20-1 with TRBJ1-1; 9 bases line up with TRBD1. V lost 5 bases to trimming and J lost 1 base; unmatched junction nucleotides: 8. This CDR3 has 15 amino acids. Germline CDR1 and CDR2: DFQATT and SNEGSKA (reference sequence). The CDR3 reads CSASGTGTWNTEAFF. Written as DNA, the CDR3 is TGCAGTGCTTCTGGGACAGGGACATGGAACACTGAAGCTTTCTTT.

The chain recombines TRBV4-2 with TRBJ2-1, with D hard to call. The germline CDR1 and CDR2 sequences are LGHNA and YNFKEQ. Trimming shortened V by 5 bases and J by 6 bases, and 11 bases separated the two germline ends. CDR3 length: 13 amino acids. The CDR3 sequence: CASSVGRFNEQFF. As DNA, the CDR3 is TGTGCCAGCAGCGTTGGACGCTTCAATGAGCAGTTCTTC.

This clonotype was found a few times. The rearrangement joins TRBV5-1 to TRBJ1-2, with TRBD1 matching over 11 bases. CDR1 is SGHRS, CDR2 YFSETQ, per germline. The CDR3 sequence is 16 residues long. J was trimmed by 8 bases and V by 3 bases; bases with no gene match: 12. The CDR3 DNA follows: TGCGCCAGCAGCTCCACGGTATTGGGACAGGGGGAAGGCTACACCTTC. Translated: CASSSTVLGQGEGYTF.

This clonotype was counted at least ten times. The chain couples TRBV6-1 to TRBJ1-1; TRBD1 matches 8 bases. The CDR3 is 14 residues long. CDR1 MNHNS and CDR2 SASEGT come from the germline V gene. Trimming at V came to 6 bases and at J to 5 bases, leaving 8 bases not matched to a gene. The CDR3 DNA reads TGTGCCAGCAGGGTACAGGGGGGGGGGACTGAAGCTTTCTTT. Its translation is CASRVQGGGTEAFF.

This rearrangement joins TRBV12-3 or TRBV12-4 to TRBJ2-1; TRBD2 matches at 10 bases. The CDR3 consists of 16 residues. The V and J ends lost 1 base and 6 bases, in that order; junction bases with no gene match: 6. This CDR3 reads CASSLVRSGRANEQFF. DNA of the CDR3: TGTGCCAGCAGTTTAGTAAGAAGCGGGAGGGCCAATGAGCAGTTCTTC.

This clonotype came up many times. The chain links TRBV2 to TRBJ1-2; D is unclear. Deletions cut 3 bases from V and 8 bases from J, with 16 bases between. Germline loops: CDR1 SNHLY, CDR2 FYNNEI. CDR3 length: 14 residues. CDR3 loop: CASSDSRMSGGYTF. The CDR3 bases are TGTGCCAGCAGTGACAGCAGGATGAGTGGCGGCTACACCTTC.

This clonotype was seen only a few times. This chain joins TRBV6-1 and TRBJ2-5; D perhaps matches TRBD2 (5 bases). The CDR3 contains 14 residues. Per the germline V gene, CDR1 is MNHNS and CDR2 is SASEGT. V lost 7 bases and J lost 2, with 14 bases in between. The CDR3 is CASNRIGLQETQYF. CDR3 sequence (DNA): TGTGCCAGCAATAGAATAGGACTGCAAGAGACCCAGTACTTC.

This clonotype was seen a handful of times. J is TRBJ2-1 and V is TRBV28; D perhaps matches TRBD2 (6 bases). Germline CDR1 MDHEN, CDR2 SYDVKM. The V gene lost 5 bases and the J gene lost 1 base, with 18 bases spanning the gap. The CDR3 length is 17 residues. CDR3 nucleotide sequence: TGTGCCAGCAGTCCACCGGGAGCCTCGGGGTCCTACAATGAGCAGTTCTTC. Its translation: CASSPPGASGSYNEQFF.

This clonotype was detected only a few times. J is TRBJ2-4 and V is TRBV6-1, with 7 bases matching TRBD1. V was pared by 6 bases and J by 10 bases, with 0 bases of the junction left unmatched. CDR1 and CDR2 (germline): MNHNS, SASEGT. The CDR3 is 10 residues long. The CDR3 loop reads CASRDRIQYF. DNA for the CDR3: TGTGCCAGCAGGGACAGGATTCAGTACTTC.

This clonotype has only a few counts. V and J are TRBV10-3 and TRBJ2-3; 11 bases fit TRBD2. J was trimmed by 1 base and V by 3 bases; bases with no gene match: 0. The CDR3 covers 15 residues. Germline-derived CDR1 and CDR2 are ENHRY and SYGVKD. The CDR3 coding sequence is TGTGCCATCAGTGAACTAGCGGGAGGCACAGATACGCAGTATTTT. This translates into CAISELAGGTDTQYF.

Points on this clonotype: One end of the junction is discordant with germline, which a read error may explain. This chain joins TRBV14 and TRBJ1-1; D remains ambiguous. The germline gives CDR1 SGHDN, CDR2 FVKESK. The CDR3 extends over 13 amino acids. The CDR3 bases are TGTGCCAGCAGCCAAGATAGAAAGGGAAATTTGCTCTTT. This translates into CASSQDRKGNLLF.

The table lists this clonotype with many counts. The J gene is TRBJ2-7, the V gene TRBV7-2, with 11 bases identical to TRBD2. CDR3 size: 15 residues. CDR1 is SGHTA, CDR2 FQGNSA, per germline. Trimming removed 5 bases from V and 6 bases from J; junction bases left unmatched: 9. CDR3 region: CASSTTSGSDLEQYF. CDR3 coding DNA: TGTGCCAGCAGCACAACTAGCGGGAGTGATCTCGAGCAGTACTTC.

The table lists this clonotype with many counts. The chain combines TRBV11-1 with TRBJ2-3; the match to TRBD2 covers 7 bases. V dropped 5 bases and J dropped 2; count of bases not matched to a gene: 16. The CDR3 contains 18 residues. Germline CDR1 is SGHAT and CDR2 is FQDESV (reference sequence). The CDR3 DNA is TGTGCCAGCAGCCCTAGGGAGGGACTTCGCTCTAACACAGATACGCAGTATTTT. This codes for CASSPREGLRSNTDTQYF.

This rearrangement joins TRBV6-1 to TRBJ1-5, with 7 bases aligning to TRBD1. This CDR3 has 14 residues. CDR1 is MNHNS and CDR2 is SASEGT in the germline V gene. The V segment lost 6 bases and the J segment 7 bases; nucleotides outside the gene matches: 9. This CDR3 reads CASSIQGNAQPQHF. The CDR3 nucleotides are TGTGCCAGCAGCATACAGGGGAACGCGCAGCCCCAGCATTTT.

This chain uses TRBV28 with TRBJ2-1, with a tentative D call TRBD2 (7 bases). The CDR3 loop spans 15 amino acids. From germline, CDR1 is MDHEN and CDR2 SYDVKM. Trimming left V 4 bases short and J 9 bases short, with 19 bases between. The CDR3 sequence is CASSSSGGGGTEQFF. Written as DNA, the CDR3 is TGTGCCAGCAGTTCTTCCGGAGGGGGGGGCACTGAGCAGTTCTTC.

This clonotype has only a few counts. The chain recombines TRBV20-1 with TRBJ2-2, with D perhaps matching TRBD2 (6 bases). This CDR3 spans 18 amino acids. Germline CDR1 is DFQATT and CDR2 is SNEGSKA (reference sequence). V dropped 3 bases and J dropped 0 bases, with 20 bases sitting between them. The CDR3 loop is CSARFRREGLANTGELFF. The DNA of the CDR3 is TGCAGTGCTAGGTTCCGGCGGGAAGGACTGGCGAACACCGGGGAGCTGTTTTTT.

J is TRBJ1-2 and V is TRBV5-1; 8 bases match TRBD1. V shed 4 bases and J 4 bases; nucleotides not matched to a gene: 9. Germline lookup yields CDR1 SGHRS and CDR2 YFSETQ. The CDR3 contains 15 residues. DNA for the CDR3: TGCGCCAGCAGCGACAGGGGAGGGGCAGGCTATGGCTACACCTTC. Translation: CASSDRGGAGYGYTF.

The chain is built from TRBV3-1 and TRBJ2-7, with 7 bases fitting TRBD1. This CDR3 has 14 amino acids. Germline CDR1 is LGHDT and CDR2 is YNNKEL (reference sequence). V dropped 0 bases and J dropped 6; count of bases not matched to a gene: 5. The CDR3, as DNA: TGTGCCAGCAGCCAAGAAGGGGGCTGGGGCGAGCAGTACTTC. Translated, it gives CASSQEGGWGEQYF.

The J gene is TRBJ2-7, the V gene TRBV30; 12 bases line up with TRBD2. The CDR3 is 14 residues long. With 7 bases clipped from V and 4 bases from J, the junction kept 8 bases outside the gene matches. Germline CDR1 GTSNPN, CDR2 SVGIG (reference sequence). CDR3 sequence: CAYETSGRPYEQYF. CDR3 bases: TGTGCCTACGAGACTAGCGGGAGACCATACGAGCAGTACTTC.

CDR3 sequence reads: CASSLDAGRAFETQYF. The DNA of the CDR3 is TGTGCCAGCAGCCTGGACGCCGGGAGGGCCTTTGAGACCCAGTACTTC. This rearrangement joins TRBV7-9 to TRBJ2-5, with TRBD2 matching 8 bases. CDR3 size: 16 residues. From germline, CDR1 is SEHNR and CDR2 FQNEAQ (reference sequence). The V gene end was trimmed by 5 bases and the J gene end by 5 bases; junction bases not matched to a gene: 13.

The CDR3 loop is CASSSPLGFSNQPQHF. CDR3 nucleotide sequence: TGTGCCAGCAGCTCACCATTGGGATTTAGCAATCAGCCCCAGCATTTT. The rearrangement joins TRBV7-8 to TRBJ1-5; D not resolved. Trimming shortened V by 4 bases and J by 0 bases, and 13 bases separated the two germline ends. CDR1 is SGHVS and CDR2 is FQNEAQ in the germline V gene. The CDR3 runs 16 residues.

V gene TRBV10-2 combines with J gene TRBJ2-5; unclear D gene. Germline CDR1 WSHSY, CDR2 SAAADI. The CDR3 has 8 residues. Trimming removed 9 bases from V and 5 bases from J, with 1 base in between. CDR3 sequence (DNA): TGCGCCAGGGAGACCCAGTACTTC. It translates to CARETQYF.

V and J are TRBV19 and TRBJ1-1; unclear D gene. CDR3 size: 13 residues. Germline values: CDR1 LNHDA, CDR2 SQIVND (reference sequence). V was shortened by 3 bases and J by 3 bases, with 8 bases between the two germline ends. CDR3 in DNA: TGTGCCAGTAGTATGCAGGTGGACACTGAAGCTTTCTTT. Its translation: CASSMQVDTEAFF.

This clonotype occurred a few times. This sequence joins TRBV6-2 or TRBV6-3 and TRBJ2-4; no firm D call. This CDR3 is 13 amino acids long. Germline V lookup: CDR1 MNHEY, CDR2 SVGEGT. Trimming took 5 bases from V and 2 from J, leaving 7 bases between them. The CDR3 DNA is TGTGCCAGCAGTACGCACTCCAAAAACATTCAGTACTTC. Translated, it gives CASSTHSKNIQYF.

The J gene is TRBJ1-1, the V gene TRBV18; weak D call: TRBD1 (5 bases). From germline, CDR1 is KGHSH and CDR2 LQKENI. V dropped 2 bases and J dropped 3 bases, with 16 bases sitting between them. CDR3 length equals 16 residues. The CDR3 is CASSPAQGWKYTEAFF. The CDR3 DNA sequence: TGTGCCAGCTCACCAGCGCAGGGTTGGAAGTACACTGAAGCTTTCTTT.

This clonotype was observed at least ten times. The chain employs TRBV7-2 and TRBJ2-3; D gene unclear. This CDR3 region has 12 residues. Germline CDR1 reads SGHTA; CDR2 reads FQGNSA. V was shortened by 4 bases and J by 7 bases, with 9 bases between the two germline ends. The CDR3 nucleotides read TGTGCCAGCAGCTCCTCCTACCATACGCAGTATTTT. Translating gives CASSSSYHTQYF.

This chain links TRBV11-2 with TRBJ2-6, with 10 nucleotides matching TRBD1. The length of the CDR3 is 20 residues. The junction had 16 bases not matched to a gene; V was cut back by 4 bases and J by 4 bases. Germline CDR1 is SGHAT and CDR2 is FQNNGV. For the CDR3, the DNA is TGTGCCAGCAGCTCGCTAGTAGGGACAGGGGTACGGTTAGGGGCCAACGTCCTGACTTTC. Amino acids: CASSSLVGTGVRLGANVLTF.